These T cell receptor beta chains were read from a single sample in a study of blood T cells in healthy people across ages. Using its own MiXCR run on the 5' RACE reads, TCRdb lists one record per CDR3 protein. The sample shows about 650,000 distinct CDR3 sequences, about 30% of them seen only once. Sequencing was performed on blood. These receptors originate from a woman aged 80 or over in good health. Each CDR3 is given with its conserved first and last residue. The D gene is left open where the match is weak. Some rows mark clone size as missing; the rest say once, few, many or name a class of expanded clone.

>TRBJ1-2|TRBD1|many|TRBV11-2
TGTGCCAGCAGCGCCCGGGACAGGGGAAACTATGGCTACACCTTC
CASSARDRGNYGYTF
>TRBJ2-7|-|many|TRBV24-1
TGTGCCACCAGTGACCCGACAAACTACGAGCAGTACTTC
CATSDPTNYEQYF
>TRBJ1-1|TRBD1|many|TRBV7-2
TGTGCCAGCAGCTTAGCTGGGACAGGCGCGCGGGGCACTGAAGCTTTCTTT
CASSLAGTGARGTEAFF
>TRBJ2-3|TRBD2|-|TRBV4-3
TGCGCCAGCAGCCAAGACAAGGGACTAGCGGGAGGGCACGCAGATACGCAGTATTTT
CASSQDKGLAGGHADTQYF
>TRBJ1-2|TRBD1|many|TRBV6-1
TGTGCCAGCAGGGGTACAGGGGGCGATGGCTACACCTTC
CASRGTGGDGYTF
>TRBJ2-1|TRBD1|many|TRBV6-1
TGTGCCAGCGAACACAGGGGACCGACCTACAATGAGCAGTTCTTC
CASEHRGPTYNEQFF
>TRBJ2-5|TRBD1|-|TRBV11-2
TGTGCCAGCAGCGCCACCGGGACAGGCAGGGAGACCCAGTACTTC
CASSATGTGRETQYF
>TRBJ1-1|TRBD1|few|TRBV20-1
TGCAGTGCTAGAGTAGGGACAGAAGAGAGCACTGAAGCTTTCTTT
CSARVGTEESTEAFF
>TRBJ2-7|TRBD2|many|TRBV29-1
TGCAGCGTTGAAGATGGGGCTAGCGGGGGCTACGAGCAGTACTTC
CSVEDGASGGYEQYF
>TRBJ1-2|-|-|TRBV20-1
TGCAGTGCTCGAGGTGTTGCAGGGGAGGGTGGCTACACCTTC
CSARGVAGEGGYTF
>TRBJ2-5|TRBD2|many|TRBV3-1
TGTGCCAGCAGCCCCCGACTAGCGGGGTACCAAGAGACCCAGTACTTC
CASSPRLAGYQETQYF
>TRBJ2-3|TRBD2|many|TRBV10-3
TGTGCCATCAGGGGGACTAGCGGGGGGGAAAGCACAGATACGCAGTATTTT
CAIRGTSGGESTDTQYF
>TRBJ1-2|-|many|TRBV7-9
TGTGCCAGCAGCTCCCCTTTTTGGGAAAGCGGTGGCTACACCTTC
CASSSPFWESGGYTF
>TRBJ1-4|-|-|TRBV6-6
TGTGCCAGCAGTTCGACGGGCGAAACTAATGAAAAACTGTTTTTT
CASSSTGETNEKLFF
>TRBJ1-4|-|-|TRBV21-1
TGTGCCAGCAGCAAACAGGGACAGGGGAGAATATGGGAAAAACTGTTTTTT
CASSKQGQGRIWEKLFF
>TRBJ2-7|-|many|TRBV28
TGTGCCAGCAGCTGGGGGGGGACAGCCTTCTTCTACGAGCAGTACTTC
CASSWGGTAFFYEQYF
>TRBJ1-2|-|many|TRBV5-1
TGCGCCAGCAGCCCGGAGGGGATCGGCTACACCTTC
CASSPEGIGYTF